Listed below are T cell receptor beta chains from one sample, sequenced in a study of blood T cell repertoires in COVID-19. Some clones are missing from TCRdb's copy, which holds only in-frame ones; the method was immunoSEQ multiplex PCR. The data contain 50,000 to 70,000 clones, 75% to 85% of them singletons. What was sequenced was peripheral blood. The origin of the receptors is a woman aged 60 to 75 with acute or convalescent COVID-19. The CDR3 runs from the conserved cysteine through the conserved F or W. D genes are given only for firm matches. A clone size is listed for some rows: how often the clone was seen (once, few, many), or a class if it is expanded.

TRBJ2-1,TRBV10-1,TRBD2,NA,CASIPGLAGGNEQFF,TGCGCCAGCATACCGGGACTAGCGGGGGGCAATGAGCAGTTCTTC
TRBJ2-1,TRBV5-6,NA,NA,CASSPGEGYSNEQFF,TGTGCCAGCAGCCCGGGGGAAGGATACAGCAATGAGCAGTTCTTC
TRBJ2-3,TRBV7-3,NA,NA,CASSFGRESTDTQYF,TGTGCCAGCAGCTTCGGCAGGGAAAGCACAGATACGCAGTATTTT
TRBJ2-7,TRBV3-1/TRBV3-2,NA,NA,CASSPLLGSSYEQYF,TGTGCCAGCAGCCCCCTTCTGGGCAGCTCCTACGAGCAGTACTTC
TRBJ1-1,TRBV4-1,TRBD1,NA,CASSLQTGQGNTEAFF,TGCGCCAGCAGCCTTCAAACGGGACAGGGGAACACTGAAGCTTTCTTT
TRBJ2-2,TRBV7-3,NA,NA,CASGDPTGELFF,TGTGCCAGCGGAGATCCTACCGGGGAGCTGTTTTTT
TRBJ2-3,TRBV9,NA,NA,CASSVSGDTQYF,TGTGCCAGCAGCGTTAGCGGAGATACGCAGTATTTT
TRBJ2-6,TRBV5-1,NA,NA,CASSSGGASGANVLTF,TGCGCCAGCAGCTCTGGAGGGGCCTCTGGGGCCAACGTCCTGACTTTC
TRBJ1-1,TRBV6-5,TRBD1,NA,CASTQDRGTTEAFF,TGTGCCAGCACGCAGGACAGGGGAACTACTGAAGCTTTCTTT
TRBJ2-7,TRBV6-5,NA,NA,CASRETAGSYEQYF,TGTGCCAGCAGAGAGACAGCCGGCTCCTACGAGCAGTACTTC
TRBJ2-5,TRBV24-1,TRBD1,NA,CATSARTGLETQYF,TGTGCCACCAGTGCCAGGACAGGGCTAGAGACCCAGTACTTC
TRBJ2-2,TRBV9,NA,NA,CASTDYNTGELFF,TGTGCCAGCACTGACTACAACACCGGGGAGCTGTTTTTT
TRBJ1-2,TRBV6-6,NA,NA,CASAGGNYGYTF,TGTGCCAGCGCGGGGGGTAACTATGGCTACACCTTC
TRBJ1-2,TRBV9,TRBD1,once,CASSARMGQMYGYTF,TGTGCCAGCAGCGCGAGGATGGGACAGATGTATGGCTACACCTTC
TRBJ2-6,TRBV10-3,NA,NA,CAISTGVSGANVLTF,TGTGCCATCAGTACCGGGGTGTCTGGGGCCAACGTCCTGACTTTC
TRBJ1-4,TRBV9,NA,NA,CASSPWAGATNEKLFF,TGTGCCAGCAGCCCTTGGGCGGGGGCAACTAATGAAAAACTGTTTTTT
TRBJ1-5,TRBV10-3,TRBD1,NA,CAISEYLQGDQPQHF,TGTGCCATCAGTGAGTACCTACAGGGGGATCAGCCCCAGCATTTT
TRBJ1-5,TRBV3-1/TRBV3-2,NA,few,CASSQGPGNNQPQHF,TGTGCCAGCAGCCAAGGGCCGGGGAACAATCAGCCCCAGCATTTT
TRBJ1-2,TRBV3-1/TRBV3-2,NA,NA,CASSQDPTGFYGYTF,TGTGCCAGCAGCCAAGATCCTACAGGGTTCTATGGCTACACCTTC
TRBJ1-2,TRBV2,TRBD1,NA,CASSEGDRDGYTF,TGTGCCAGCAGTGAAGGGGACAGGGATGGCTACACCTTC
TRBJ2-3,TRBV9,TRBD2,NA,CASSVGSGGGADTQYF,TGTGCCAGCAGCGTAGGTAGCGGTGGGGGGGCAGATACGCAGTATTTT
TRBJ1-6,TRBV6-1,NA,NA,CASSETAGRGSPLHF,TGTGCCAGCAGTGAAACGGCAGGGAGGGGTTCACCCCTCCACTTT
TRBJ2-3,TRBV7-8,TRBD1,NA,CASSLALTGVRTDTQYF,TGTGCCAGCAGCTTAGCGCTTACAGGGGTGAGGACAGATACGCAGTATTTT
TRBJ1-2,TRBV19,TRBD1,NA,CASATGGALAHYGYTF,TGTGCCAGCGCCACAGGGGGCGCATTGGCTCACTATGGCTACACCTTC
TRBJ2-7,TRBV29-1,NA,NA,CSVRGPGASYEQYF,TGCAGCGTTAGGGGTCCAGGCGCATCCTACGAGCAGTACTTC
TRBJ2-1,TRBV7-3,TRBD2,NA,CASSPWGRASGPSSYNEQFF,TGTGCCAGCAGCCCCTGGGGGAGGGCTAGCGGGCCCAGCTCCTACAATGAGCAGTTCTTC
TRBJ1-1,TRBV6-5,NA,NA,CASSREVVSDTEAFF,TGTGCCTCCTCCAGGGAGGTTGTTTCTGACACTGAAGCTTTCTTT
TRBJ1-1,TRBV5-4,TRBD1,NA,CASSRQGGSVTEAFF,TGTGCCAGCAGTCGGCAGGGGGGCTCGGTCACTGAAGCTTTCTTT
TRBJ1-6,TRBV3-1/TRBV3-2,NA,NA,CASSQEAGTYSPLHF,TGTGCCAGCAGCCAAGAGGCGGGGACCTATTCACCCCTCCACTTT
TRBJ2-3,TRBV6-4,TRBD2,NA,CASSPTSGGPTDTQYF,TGTGCCAGCAGTCCCACTAGCGGGGGGCCCACAGATACGCAGTATTTT
TRBJ1-3,TRBV5-1,NA,once,CASSSLAPTAPGNTIYF,TGCGCCAGCAGCTCGCTTGCACCGACAGCGCCTGGAAACACCATATATTTT
TRBJ1-5,TRBV19,TRBD1,NA,CATRRTGGGNSNQPQHF,TGTGCCACTAGGAGGACAGGGGGCGGGAATAGCAATCAGCCCCAGCATTTT
TRBJ1-1,TRBV18,NA,NA,CASKRYGEMNTEAFF,TGTGCCAGTAAACGTTACGGGGAGATGAACACTGAAGCTTTCTTT
TRBJ2-5,TRBV7-3,NA,NA,CASSRHNQETQYF,TGTGCCAGCTCGCGGCACAACCAAGAGACCCAGTACTTC
TRBJ1-5,TRBV24-1,NA,NA,CATSESTGNQGNQPQHF,TGTGCCACCAGTGAGTCAACAGGGAACCAGGGCAATCAGCCCCAGCATTTT
TRBJ1-2,TRBV7-9,TRBD1,NA,CASSTTLDRGRLGNYGYTF,TGTGCCAGTAGTACTACCCTCGACAGGGGCCGCCTAGGCAACTATGGCTACACCTTC
TRBJ1-1,TRBV19,NA,NA,CASSIGSGTEAFF,TGTGCCAGTAGTATCGGTTCGGGGACTGAAGCTTTCTTT
TRBJ1-5,TRBV6-5,NA,few,CASKTSGGANQPQHF,TGTGCCAGCAAAACAAGTGGGGGGGCCAATCAGCCCCAGCATTTT
TRBJ1-2,TRBV10-3,NA,NA,CAISYGGGASGYTF,TGTGCCATCAGCTACGGGGGGGGCGCGAGTGGCTACACCTTC
TRBJ2-3,TRBV5-1,NA,few,CASSLALRQGTDTQYF,TGCGCCAGCAGCTTGGCCTTAAGACAGGGCACAGATACGCAGTATTTT
TRBJ2-5,TRBV2,NA,NA,CASTLGSTQETQYF,TGTGCCAGCACCCTCGGGAGTACTCAAGAGACCCAGTACTTC
TRBJ1-1,TRBV10-3,NA,once,CAISDRDTEAFF,TGTGCCATCAGTGACAGGGACACTGAAGCTTTCTTT
TRBJ1-1,TRBV5-1,NA,NA,CASSSSSGTEAFF,TGCGCCAGCAGCTCCTCATCAGGCACTGAAGCTTTCTTT
TRBJ1-1,TRBV19,TRBD1,NA,CASSIGTGNTEAFF,TGTGCCAGTAGTATCGGGACAGGGAACACTGAAGCTTTCTTT
TRBJ2-7,TRBV9,TRBD1,NA,CASSGTGIGYEQYF,TGTGCCAGCAGTGGGACAGGGATTGGCTACGAGCAGTACTTC